The 10 T cell receptor beta chains below come from one sample, sequenced in a study of read filtering for tumor transcriptome and immune sequencing. The library was built from 400 to 500 ng RNA with molecular barcoded adaptors for alpha/delta and beta/gamma chains. TCRdb passed the reads through MiXCR, listing each CDR3 protein once. The data contain approximately 58,000 distinct CDR3 sequences, roughly 20% of them singletons. The sequencing input was a population of CD138-negative cells sorted from bone marrow. The receptors come from a donor aged 40 or older with multiple myeloma.

This clonotype occurred a few times. The J gene is TRBJ2-2, the V gene TRBV24-1, with TRBD1 as a possible D gene (6 bases). The CDR3 consists of 15 residues. Trimming took off 3 bases at V and 1 base at J, with 8 bases between the two ends. Germline values: CDR1 KGHDR, CDR2 SFDVKD. CDR3 sequence reads: CATSDRDKNTGELFF. DNA for the CDR3: TGTGCCACCAGTGATCGGGACAAGAACACCGGGGAGCTGTTTTTT.

As concerns this clonotype: A junction boundary mismatches the germline segment, possibly from a read error. The gene calls are TRBV7-6 and TRBJ2-3; D is perhaps TRBD1 or TRBD2 (5 bases each). Germline V CDR1 and CDR2: SGHVS, FNYEAQ. This CDR3 has 22 residues. The CDR3 DNA reads as TGCGCCAGCAGCTTAACTGAACTGACGGGGCCCGATAATAAAGTTAGCACAGATACGCAGTATTTT. Translating gives CASSLTELTGPDNKVSTDTQYF.

This clonotype showed up many times. The gene calls are TRBV7-3 and TRBJ2-1, with TRBD2 identical over 16 bases. The CDR3 consists of 15 residues. With V trimmed by 5 bases and J by 11 bases, 6 bases remained unmatched. Per the germline V gene, CDR1 is SGHTA and CDR2 is FQGTGA. This CDR3 is CASSRGTSGREKQFF. The DNA of the CDR3 is TGTGCCAGCAGCCGAGGGACTAGCGGGAGGGAGAAGCAGTTCTTC.

As for this clonotype: The conserved final phenylalanine or tryptophan is absent from the CDR3, which likely points to a read error. The chain carries TRBV11-3 and TRBJ1-1; perhaps TRBD1 as D (5 bases). Looked up from germline, CDR1 is SGHNT and CDR2 is YENEEA. This CDR3 region has 15 residues. The V and J ends lost 4 bases and 4 bases respectively, with 16 bases between them. This CDR3 reads CASSSGGRKVTEAFI. Written as DNA, the CDR3 is TGTGCCAGCAGCTCGGGGGGACGGAAGGTCACTGAAGCTTTCATT.

This clonotype was detected many times. CDR3 DNA: TGTGCCAGCAGCTTATTTAACGGCCTTACAGATACGCAGTATTTT. This encodes CASSLFNGLTDTQYF. The chain carries TRBV7-9 and TRBJ2-3, with D uncertain. Deletions cut 2 bases from V and 3 bases from J, with 12 bases between. The CDR3 spans 15 residues. CDR1 is SEHNR and CDR2 is FQNEAQ in the germline V gene (reference sequence).

This clonotype was observed many times. The gene calls are TRBV5-1 and TRBJ1-5, with TRBD1 as a possible D gene (6 bases). Deletions cut 5 bases from V and 0 bases from J, with 9 bases between. CDR1 SGHRS and CDR2 YFSETQ come from the germline V gene. The CDR3 consists of 14 residues. CDR3 DNA: TGCGCCAGCAGGGCAGGGGATAGCAATCAGCCCCAGCATTTT. This sequence encodes CASRAGDSNQPQHF.

This clonotype was observed a few times. The V and J genes are TRBV6-5 and TRBJ1-3, with TRBD1 as a possible D gene (5 bases). V was clipped by 5 bases and J by 3 bases, with 11 bases between them. CDR1 is MNHEY, CDR2 SVGAGI, per germline. The CDR3 contains 14 residues. The CDR3, as DNA: TGTGCCAGCAGTGAAGGGACCGTTGGAAACACCATATATTTT. Residues: CASSEGTVGNTIYF.

This clonotype was recorded only once. A much bigger clone sits one base away, suggesting this may be a read error. CDR3 in DNA: TGTGCCAGCACCTCCCTTAGGACAGGCGAGACTGAAGCTTTCTTT. It translates to CASTSLRTGETEAFF. V is TRBV3-1 and J is TRBJ1-1; the match to TRBD1 covers 7 bases. Trimming removed 7 bases from V and 5 bases from J; junction bases left unmatched: 13. The germline CDR1 and CDR2 sequences are LGHDT and YNNKEL (reference sequence). The CDR3 spans 15 residues.

As for this clonotype: One base away lies a much larger clone, so this may be a sequencing read error. The missing conserved phenylalanine or tryptophan at the end of this CDR3 makes a read error likely. The chain is built from TRBV24-1 and TRBJ2-2, with 11 bases fitting TRBD1. The germline V gene has CDR1 KGHDR and CDR2 SFDVKD. Unmatched junction bases numbered 5, after V lost 3 bases and J lost 6 bases. The CDR3 is 16 residues long. The CDR3 reads CATSDIGQGAAGELFV. The CDR3 DNA reads as TGTGCCACCAGTGATATTGGACAGGGGGCGGCCGGGGAGCTGTTTGTT.

The sample holds a few counts of this clonotype. A much bigger clone sits one base away, suggesting this may be a read error. The gene calls are TRBV10-2 and TRBJ2-1; D is perhaps TRBD2 (6 bases). CDR1 and CDR2 (germline): WSHSY, SAAADI. The CDR3 loop spans 15 amino acids. CDR3 amino acids: CASSSGLPFYDEQFF. The CDR3 DNA sequence: TGCGCCAGCAGTTCGGGACTCCCATTCTACGATGAGCAGTTCTTC.